This is a list of T cell receptor beta chains from one sample in a study of T cells in Graves' hyperthyroidism and ophthalmopathy. One entry per CDR3 protein, called by TCRdb with MiXCR from the multiplex PCR reads. The table records around 380,000 distinct CDR3 sequences, roughly 13% of them present only once. Sequenced material: blood. The source of these receptors is a man aged 25 to 45 with Graves' hyperthyroidism that later progressed to Graves' ophthalmopathy. Each CDR3 is given with its conserved first and last residue. The D gene is left open where the match is weak. Not all rows give a size; the values are once, few, many and, for expanded clones, a class.

CDR3 DNA,CDR3 protein,clone size,J gene,D gene,V gene
TGTGCCAGCAGCTTAGCTCTCAAGGGTGGGGATACGCAGTATTTT,CASSLALKGGDTQYF,few,TRBJ2-3,-,TRBV7-7
TGTGCCAGCAGTCGAAACCAAGCGGACTATGGCTACACCTTC,CASSRNQADYGYTF,many,TRBJ1-2,-,TRBV28
TGTGCCAGCAGCTTGGAGGTCAGTTACTATGGCTACACCTTC,CASSLEVSYYGYTF,-,TRBJ1-2,-,TRBV5-4
TGTGCCAGCAGCTTATATGGGGACTATGGCTACACCTTC,CASSLYGDYGYTF,many,TRBJ1-2,-,TRBV7-9
TGTGCCAGCAGACTAACAAGCTGCTATAGCAATCAGCCCCAGCATTTT,CASRLTSCYSNQPQHF,many,TRBJ1-5,-,TRBV7-3
TGTGCCAGCAGCTCGACAGGGGGCGGGGGTCAGCCCCAGCATTTT,CASSSTGGGGQPQHF,-,TRBJ1-5,TRBD1,TRBV7-9
TGTGCCAGCAGTCCCCTGCGGCTGGACGGCTACACCTTC,CASSPLRLDGYTF,-,TRBJ1-2,-,TRBV12-3/TRBV12-4
TGTGCCAGCAGTTTTGGGGCACTTAATTCACCCCTCCACTTT,CASSFGALNSPLHF,many,TRBJ1-6,-,TRBV27
TGTGCCAGCAGTTTTGGTCCCCTTGAGCAGTACTTC,CASSFGPLEQYF,many,TRBJ2-7,-,TRBV28
TGTGCCAGCAGCCAAACGCCCCGGAGCGGAAACACCATATATTTT,CASSQTPRSGNTIYF,many,TRBJ1-3,-,TRBV3-1
TGTGCCAGCAGCTTAAGGACACTCTACAATGAGCAGTTCTTC,CASSLRTLYNEQFF,many,TRBJ2-1,-,TRBV7-9
TGTGCCTGGAGTGTGGTGCCGGGGAGCACTGAAGCTTTCTTT,CAWSVVPGSTEAFF,many,TRBJ1-1,-,TRBV30
TGTGCCACCCGCCGGGACAGGGGCGCAACTGGGGCCAACGTCCTGACTTTC,CATRRDRGATGANVLTF,few,TRBJ2-6,TRBD1,TRBV30
TGTGCCAGCTCACCCTCCGGGACCCTAAATGAGCAGTTCTTC,CASSPSGTLNEQFF,-,TRBJ2-1,-,TRBV18
TGTGCCAGCAGTGTCGACAGGGCTGACTATGGCTACACCTTC,CASSVDRADYGYTF,many,TRBJ1-2,TRBD1,TRBV28
TGTGCCAGCAGCTTGGGGGTGCAGGGGGCGGGTGAGCAGTTCTTC,CASSLGVQGAGEQFF,few,TRBJ2-1,TRBD1,TRBV7-9
TGTGCCAGCAGCTTAGTCCATTCCGGGGGGAGGGATGAGCAGTTCTTC,CASSLVHSGGRDEQFF,many,TRBJ2-1,TRBD2,TRBV7-2
TGTGCCAGCAGCCCTCTCGCCGAGGGCTACAATGAGCAGTTCTTC,CASSPLAEGYNEQFF,-,TRBJ2-1,-,TRBV12-3/TRBV12-4
TGTGCCAGCAGTCTCCCCGGTGGGGGCTCCTACAATGAGCAGTTCTTC,CASSLPGGGSYNEQFF,few,TRBJ2-1,-,TRBV28
TGTGCCAGCAGCCCCCACGCCGCGGGGACCCAGTACTTC,CASSPHAAGTQYF,-,TRBJ2-5,-,TRBV11-2